This paragraph reports one TCR beta chain. Its specificity is unknown. The J segment lost 1 base and the V segment lost 1 base, leaving 7 bases of the junction unmatched. The CDR3 contains 18 residues. Germline CDR1 and CDR2: SGHAT and FQNNGV. The method was immunoSEQ multiplex PCR; TCRdb's version includes in-frame clones alone and lacks a portion of them. Of 130,000 to 150,000 clones listed, 75% to 90% are singletons. The data stem from a study of T cell responses to AZD1222 COVID-19 vaccine. Study outcomes and limitations: Without day 14 samples, only post-peak T cell repertoires were studied.

The receptor was isolated from an adult in good health. The chain recombines TRBV11-2 with TRBJ2-2, with 9 bases fitting TRBD2. Sequencing was performed on peripheral blood, taken on day 0 of MenACWY control vaccination. As DNA, the CDR3 is TGTGCCAGCAGCTTAGGGGGGTCTAGCGGGGTGAACACCGGGGAGCTGTTTTTT. Protein product: CASSLGGSSGVNTGELFF.